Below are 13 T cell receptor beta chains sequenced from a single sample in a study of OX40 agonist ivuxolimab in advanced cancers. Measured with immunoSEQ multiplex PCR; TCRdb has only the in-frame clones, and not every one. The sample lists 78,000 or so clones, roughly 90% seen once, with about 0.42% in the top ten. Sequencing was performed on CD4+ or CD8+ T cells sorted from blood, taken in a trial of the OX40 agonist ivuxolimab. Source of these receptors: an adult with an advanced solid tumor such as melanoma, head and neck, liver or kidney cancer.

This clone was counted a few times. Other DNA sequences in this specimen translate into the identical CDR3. CDR3 coding DNA: TGTGCCAGCAGCTCGTATAGCAATCAGCCCCAGCATTTT. This translates into CASSSYSNQPQHF. V and J are TRBV11-2 and TRBJ1-5; no reliable D call. Trimming left V 4 bases short and J 0 bases short, with 4 bases between. The CDR3 loop spans 13 amino acids. CDR1 is SGHAT, CDR2 FQNNGV, per germline. The full variable domain, rest sourced from reference TRBV11-2 and TRBJ1-5, is EAGVAQSPRYKIIEKRQSVAFWCNPISGHATLYWYQQILGQGPKLLIQFQNNGVVDDSQLPKDRFSAERLKGVDSTLKIQPAKLEDSAVYLCASSSYSNQPQHFGDGTRLSIL.

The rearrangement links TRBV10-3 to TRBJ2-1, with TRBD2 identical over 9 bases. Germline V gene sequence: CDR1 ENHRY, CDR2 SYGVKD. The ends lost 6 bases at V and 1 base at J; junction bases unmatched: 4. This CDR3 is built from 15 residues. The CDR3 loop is CAIRLREGSYNEQFF. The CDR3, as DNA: TGTGCCATCAGGTTGCGGGAGGGGTCCTACAATGAGCAGTTCTTC.

This CDR3 reads CASSSKGLAVDEQFF. The CDR3 nucleotides read TGTGCCAGCAGTTCTAAGGGACTAGCCGTCGACGAGCAGTTCTTC. This chain links TRBV28 with TRBJ2-1; TRBD2 matches 9 bases. Germline CDR1 is MDHEN and CDR2 is SYDVKM. Trimming at V came to 4 bases and at J to 10 bases, leaving 11 bases not matched to a gene. The CDR3 covers 15 residues. Variable domain in full (rest from reference TRBV28 and TRBJ2-1): DVKVTQSSRYLVKRTGEKVFLECVQDMDHENMFWYRQDPGLGLRLIYFSYDVKMKEKGDIPEGYSVSREKKERFSLILESASTNQTSMYLCASSSKGLAVDEQFFGPGTRLTVL.

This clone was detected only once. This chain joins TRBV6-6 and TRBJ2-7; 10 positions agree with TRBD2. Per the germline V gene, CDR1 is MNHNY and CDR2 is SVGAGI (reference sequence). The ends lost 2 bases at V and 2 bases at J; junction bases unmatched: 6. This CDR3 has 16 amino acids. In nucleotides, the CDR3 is TGTGCCAGCAGTTACGCCGTGGGACTAGCGACCTACGAGCAGTACTTC. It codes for CASSYAVGLATYEQYF.

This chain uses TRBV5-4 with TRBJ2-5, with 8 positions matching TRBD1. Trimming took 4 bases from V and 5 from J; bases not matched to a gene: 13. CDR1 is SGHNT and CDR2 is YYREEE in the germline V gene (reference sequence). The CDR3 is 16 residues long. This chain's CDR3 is CASSPRWTGSGETQYF. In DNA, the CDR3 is TGTGCCAGCAGCCCTCGATGGACAGGGTCAGGGGAGACCCAGTACTTC. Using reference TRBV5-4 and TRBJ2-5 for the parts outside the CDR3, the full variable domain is ETGVTQSPTHLIKTRGQQVTLRCSSQSGHNTVSWYQQALGQGPQFIFQYYREEENGRGNFPPRFSGLQFPNYSSELNVNALELDDSALYLCASSPRWTGSGETQYFGPGTRLLVL.

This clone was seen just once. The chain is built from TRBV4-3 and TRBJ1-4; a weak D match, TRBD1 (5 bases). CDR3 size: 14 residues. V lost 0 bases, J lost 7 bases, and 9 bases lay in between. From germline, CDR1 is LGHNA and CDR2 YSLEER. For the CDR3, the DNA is TGCGCCAGCAGCCAAGATATAGGGACTGAAAAACTGTTTTTT. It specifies CASSQDIGTEKLFF.

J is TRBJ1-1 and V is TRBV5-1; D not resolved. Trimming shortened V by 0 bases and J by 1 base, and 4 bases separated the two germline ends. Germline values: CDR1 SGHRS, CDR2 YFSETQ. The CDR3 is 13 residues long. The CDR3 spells CASSLGENTEAFF. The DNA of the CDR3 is TGCGCCAGCAGCTTGGGGGAGAACACTGAAGCTTTCTTT.

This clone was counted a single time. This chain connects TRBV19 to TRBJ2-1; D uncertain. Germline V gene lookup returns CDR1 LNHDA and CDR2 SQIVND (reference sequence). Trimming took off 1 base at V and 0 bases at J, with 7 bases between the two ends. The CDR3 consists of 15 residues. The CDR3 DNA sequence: TGTGCCAGTAGTATAGGAAGTAACTCCTACAATGAGCAGTTCTTC. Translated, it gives CASSIGSNSYNEQFF.

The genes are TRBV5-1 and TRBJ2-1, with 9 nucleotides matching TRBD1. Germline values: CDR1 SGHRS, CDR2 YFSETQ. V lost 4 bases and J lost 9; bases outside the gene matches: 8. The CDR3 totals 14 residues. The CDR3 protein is CASSRTTGGSEQFF. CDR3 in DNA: TGCGCCAGCAGCAGGACTACAGGGGGCAGTGAGCAGTTCTTC.

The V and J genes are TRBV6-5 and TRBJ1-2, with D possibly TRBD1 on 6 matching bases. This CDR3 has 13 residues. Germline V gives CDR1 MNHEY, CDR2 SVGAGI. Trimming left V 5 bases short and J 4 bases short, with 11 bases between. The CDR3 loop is CASSTMDSYGYTF. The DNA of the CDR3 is TGTGCCAGCAGTACCATGGACAGCTATGGCTACACCTTC.

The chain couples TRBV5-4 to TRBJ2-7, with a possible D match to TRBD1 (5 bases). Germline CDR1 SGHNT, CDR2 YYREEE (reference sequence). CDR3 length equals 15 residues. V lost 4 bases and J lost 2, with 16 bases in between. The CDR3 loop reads CASSLQQGATYEQYF. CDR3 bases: TGTGCCAGCAGCCTGCAGCAAGGGGCTACCTACGAGCAGTACTTC. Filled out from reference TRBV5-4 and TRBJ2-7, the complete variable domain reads ETGVTQSPTHLIKTRGQQVTLRCSSQSGHNTVSWYQQALGQGPQFIFQYYREEENGRGNFPPRFSGLQFPNYSSELNVNALELDDSALYLCASSLQQGATYEQYFGPGTRLTVT.

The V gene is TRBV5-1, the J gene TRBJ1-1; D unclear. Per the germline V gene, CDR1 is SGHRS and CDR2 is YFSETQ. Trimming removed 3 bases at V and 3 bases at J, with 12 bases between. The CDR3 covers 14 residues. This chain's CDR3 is CASSSGYEDTEAFF. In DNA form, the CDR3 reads TGCGCCAGCAGCTCCGGGTACGAGGACACTGAAGCTTTCTTT.

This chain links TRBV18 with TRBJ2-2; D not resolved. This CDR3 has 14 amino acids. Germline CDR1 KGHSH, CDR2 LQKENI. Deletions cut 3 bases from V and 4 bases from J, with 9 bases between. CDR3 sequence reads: CASSPAQLTGELFF. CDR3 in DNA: TGTGCCAGCTCACCGGCACAACTCACCGGGGAGCTGTTTTTT.